The next 30 T cell receptor beta chains were all read from a single sample in a study of cytomegalovirus exposure and HLA in healthy donors. Use of 60 Vbeta and 13 Jbeta primers characterized the PCR. Only in-frame clones appear in the TCRdb table, and some are missing; sequencing was by immunoSEQ multiplex PCR. Here the sample spans roughly 110,000 clones, around three quarters being singletons. The sequencing input was PBMCs. All receptors derive from a boy younger than 18 in good health and CMV-seronegative.

The rearrangement uses TRBV29-1 and TRBJ2-5; possibly TRBD2 for D (7 bases). Germline CDR1 is SQVTM and CDR2 is ANQGSEA. V was trimmed by 4 bases and J by 3 bases, leaving 21 bases between them. The CDR3 has 16 amino acids. The CDR3 region is CSVVPVGGAFEETQYF. CDR3 nucleotide sequence: TGCAGCGTTGTTCCCGTGGGGGGGGCCTTTGAAGAGACCCAGTACTTC.

The CDR3 region is CSVERLAQETQYF. Written as DNA, the CDR3 is TGCAGCGTTGAACGGCTAGCGCAAGAGACCCAGTACTTC. The chain links TRBV29-1 to TRBJ2-5; D may be TRBD2 (6 bases). V was clipped by 2 bases and J by 2 bases, with 9 bases between them. The CDR3 is made up of 13 amino acids. Germline CDR1 is SQVTM and CDR2 is ANQGSEA.

The V call is TRBV27, the J call TRBJ1-5; D not resolved. The CDR3 contains 12 residues. Trimming removed 3 bases from V and 6 bases from J, with 6 bases in between. Per the germline V gene, CDR1 is MNHEY and CDR2 is SMNVEV (reference sequence). The CDR3 coding sequence is TGTGCCAGCAGTTTTGGCGGTCAGCCCCAGCATTTT. Amino acid sequence: CASSFGGQPQHF.

This chain connects TRBV19 to TRBJ1-5; D perhaps matches TRBD1 (5 bases). Germline assignment: CDR1 LNHDA and CDR2 SQIVND (reference sequence). The CDR3 has 13 amino acids. V was shortened by 7 bases and J by 3 bases, with 10 bases between the two germline ends. The CDR3 loop reads CASTRTHNQPQHF. CDR3 bases: TGTGCCAGTACGAGGACACACAATCAGCCCCAGCATTTT.

V is TRBV5-4 and J is TRBJ2-1, with 8 bases fitting TRBD2. This CDR3 has 16 amino acids. Germline values: CDR1 SGHNT, CDR2 YYREEE (reference sequence). The V and J ends lost 0 bases and 0 bases, in that order; junction bases with no gene match: 2. The CDR3 spells CASSLGLASSYNEQFF. The CDR3 bases are TGTGCCAGCAGCTTGGGACTAGCGAGCTCCTACAATGAGCAGTTCTTC.

This clone was seen a single time. V is TRBV4-1 and J is TRBJ1-4; possibly TRBD1 for D (5 bases). From germline, CDR1 is MGHRA and CDR2 YSYEKL. The CDR3 runs 15 residues. V was clipped by 4 bases and J by 8 bases, with 17 bases between them. CDR3 region: CASSPSGGVKEKLFF. The CDR3 DNA reads TGCGCCAGCAGCCCCTCCGGGGGTGTAAAGGAAAAACTGTTTTTT.

This clone was detected only a few times. The genes are TRBV7-6 and TRBJ1-1, with unresolved D. Per germline, CDR1 SGHVS and CDR2 FNYEAQ. The CDR3 covers 16 residues. The V end was cut by 5 bases, the J end by 1 base, with 17 bases between. CDR3 nucleotide sequence: TGTGCCAGCAGCCCCCCTACCCCCGGGGAGAACACTGAAGCTTTCTTT. Its protein is CASSPPTPGENTEAFF.

In its sample, this clone was seen a few times. This chain links TRBV4-1 with TRBJ1-5, with 9 bases fitting TRBD1. Germline V gives CDR1 MGHRA, CDR2 YSYEKL. The CDR3 has 14 amino acids. J was trimmed by 9 bases and V by 5 bases; bases with no gene match: 8. CDR3 sequence (DNA): TGCGCCAGCAGCAAAGGACAGGGGCTCGGGCCCCAGCATTTT. This gives the protein CASSKGQGLGPQHF.

This clone was observed a handful of times. The DNA of the CDR3 is TGCGCCAGCAGACTGCAAGGGGCTGGAAACACCATATATTTT. The encoded protein is CASRLQGAGNTIYF. V and J are TRBV5-1 and TRBJ1-3, with a tentative D call TRBD1 (5 bases). Trimming took off 5 bases at V and 2 bases at J, with 11 bases between the two ends. Germline values: CDR1 SGHRS, CDR2 YFSETQ. The CDR3 is made up of 14 amino acids.

The CDR3 region is CASSLGGTGTTIYF. The DNA of the CDR3 is TGCGCCAGCAGCCTGGGGGGGACAGGGACCACCATATATTTT. This rearrangement joins TRBV5-1 to TRBJ1-3; 9 bases fit TRBD1. The CDR3 is made up of 14 amino acids. V shed 4 bases, J shed 9 bases, and the junction held 8 bases outside the gene matches. Germline V gene data show CDR1 as SGHRS and CDR2 as YFSETQ.

This clone was recorded many times. The rearrangement links TRBV2 to TRBJ2-1, with TRBD2 as a possible D gene (6 bases). Germline loops: CDR1 SNHLY, CDR2 FYNNEI. V lost 6 bases, J lost 4 bases, and 13 bases lay in between. There are 14 residues in the CDR3. The CDR3 spells CASRAALAYNEQFF. The CDR3 DNA reads TGTGCCAGCAGGGCCGCTCTAGCGTACAATGAGCAGTTCTTC.

The rearrangement links TRBV5-1 to TRBJ1-6; TRBD1 matches at 12 bases. The V and J ends lost 4 bases and 9 bases, in that order; junction bases with no gene match: 2. Looked up from germline, CDR1 is SGHRS and CDR2 is YFSETQ. The CDR3 sequence is 14 residues long. The CDR3: CASSRGQGASPLHF. For the CDR3, the DNA is TGCGCCAGCAGCCGGGGACAGGGGGCTTCACCCCTCCACTTT. Full variable domain (rest looked up from reference TRBV5-1 and TRBJ1-6): KAGVTQTPRYLIKTRGQQVTLSCSPISGHRSVSWYQQTPGQGLQFLFEYFSETQRNKGNFPGRFSGRQFSNSRSEMNVSTLELGDSALYLCASSRGQGASPLHFGNGTRLTVT.

This chain uses TRBV19 with TRBJ2-1; no firm D call. The CDR3 totals 11 residues. Looked up from germline, CDR1 is LNHDA and CDR2 is SQIVND (reference sequence). V shed 7 bases and J shed 6 bases, with 7 bases lying between them. The CDR3 DNA follows: TGTGCCAGTACCCAGGTCAATGAGCAGTTCTTC. It yields the protein CASTQVNEQFF.

V usage is TRBV5-4 and J usage is TRBJ1-1; a possible D gene is TRBD1 (5 bases). The ends were cut back, 1 base at V and 6 bases at J, with 16 bases in the middle. The CDR3 totals 15 residues. From germline, CDR1 is SGHNT and CDR2 YYREEE (reference sequence). CDR3 coding DNA: TGTGCCAGCAGCTTGTCCCCAGGGCCTGGGTCTGAAGCTTTCTTT. As protein: CASSLSPGPGSEAFF.

The rearrangement links TRBV5-1 to TRBJ2-7, with D possibly being TRBD2 (5 bases). Trimming stripped 4 bases from V and 6 bases from J, with 17 bases between. Germline CDR1 and CDR2: SGHRS and YFSETQ. The length of the CDR3 is 14 residues. The CDR3 bases are TGCGCCAGCAGCGCCGGATCCGGGGATTCCGAGCAGTACTTC. Translating gives CASSAGSGDSEQYF.

As for this clone: Because the CDR3 is missing its conserved closing phenylalanine or tryptophan, this is likely a read error. The gene calls are TRBV28 and TRBJ1-5; D unclear. Per germline, CDR1 MDHEN and CDR2 SYDVKM. CDR3 length: 14 amino acids. V was trimmed by 2 bases and J by 0 bases, leaving 5 bases between them. The CDR3 is CASSLVDSNQPQHV. The DNA of the CDR3 is TGTGCCAGCAGTTTAGTGGATAGCAATCAGCCCCAGCATGTT.

The chain employs TRBV27 and TRBJ1-5; 7 positions match TRBD1. Germline CDR1 MNHEY, CDR2 SMNVEV (reference sequence). With V trimmed by 6 bases and J by 6 bases, 2 bases remained unmatched. CDR3 size: 12 residues. The CDR3 bases are TGTGCCAGCAGAACAGGGGTTCAGCCCCAGCATTTT. Protein sequence: CASRTGVQPQHF.

The chain employs TRBV5-4 and TRBJ2-1, with 7 bases matching TRBD1. The germline gives CDR1 SGHNT, CDR2 YYREEE (reference sequence). The V and J ends lost 3 bases and 3 bases, in that order; junction bases with no gene match: 6. There are 15 residues in the CDR3. The chain's CDR3 is CASSSDRALYNEQFF. CDR3 nucleotides: TGTGCCAGCAGCTCAGACAGGGCCCTCTACAATGAGCAGTTCTTC.

This chain uses TRBV19 with TRBJ1-1; D is uncertain. V was trimmed by 0 bases and J by 6 bases, leaving 17 bases between them. This CDR3 has 16 amino acids. CDR1 LNHDA and CDR2 SQIVND come from the germline V gene (reference sequence). The chain's CDR3 is CASSIEDRPEVAEAFF. In nucleotides, the CDR3 is TGTGCCAGTAGTATAGAAGATCGGCCGGAGGTCGCTGAAGCTTTCTTT.

The rearrangement links TRBV7-9 to TRBJ2-3; possible D gene TRBD1, 7 bases. The germline V gene has CDR1 SEHNR and CDR2 FQNEAQ (reference sequence). The length of the CDR3 is 14 residues. V lost 2 bases and J lost 5, with 11 bases in between. The CDR3 DNA reads as TGTGCCAGCAGCTTAAACAGGGGAGGAGATACGCAGTATTTT. It codes for CASSLNRGGDTQYF.

This clone was observed a handful of times. The V call is TRBV11-1, the J call TRBJ2-7; D may be TRBD2 (6 bases). Germline CDR1 SGHAT, CDR2 FQDESV (reference sequence). The CDR3 has 16 amino acids. The V gene lost 1 base and the J gene lost 3 bases, with 16 bases spanning the gap. CDR3 nucleotides: TGTGCCAGCAGCTTAGAGGGCCGGAGGGCTAACTACGAGCAGTACTTC. It is translated as CASSLEGRRANYEQYF. The complete variable domain, with remaining parts taken from reference TRBV11-1 and TRBJ2-7, reads EAEVAQSPRYKITEKSQAVAFWCDPISGHATLYWYRQILGQGPELLVQFQDESVVDDSQLPKDRFSAERLKGVDSTLKIQPAELGDSAMYLCASSLEGRRANYEQYFGPGTRLTVT.

The gene calls are TRBV30 and TRBJ1-1; perhaps TRBD1 as D (5 bases). Trimming shortened V by 2 bases and J by 9 bases, and 13 bases separated the two germline ends. Germline V lookup: CDR1 GTSNPN, CDR2 SVGIG (reference sequence). The CDR3 spans 12 residues. This CDR3 is CAWSSGLMQAFF. CDR3 in DNA: TGTGCCTGGAGTTCAGGGCTAATGCAAGCTTTCTTT.

This clone was seen only a few times. The chain is built from TRBV4-1 and TRBJ2-7, with TRBD2 matching over 7 bases. Germline assignment: CDR1 MGHRA and CDR2 YSYEKL. The CDR3 has 14 amino acids. Unmatched junction bases numbered 5, after V lost 3 bases and J lost 3 bases. The CDR3 is CASSHALARYEQYF. As DNA, the CDR3 is TGCGCCAGCAGCCACGCACTAGCGCGCTACGAGCAGTACTTC.

This clone turned up a few times. The chain joins TRBV4-1 to TRBJ2-6, with D uncertain. With 2 bases removed from V and 2 bases from J, the gap between germline ends came to 4 bases. The V gene's germline CDR1 is MGHRA and CDR2 YSYEKL. CDR3 length equals 14 residues. The CDR3 is CASSQPTGANVLTF. In nucleotides, the CDR3 is TGCGCCAGCAGCCAACCTACTGGGGCCAACGTCCTGACTTTC.

This clone was found once. The CDR3 region is CASSEWSGNSPLHF. In nucleotides, the CDR3 is TGTGCCAGCAGTGAATGGTCGGGAAATTCACCCCTCCACTTT. The chain links TRBV25-1 to TRBJ1-6; D call uncertain. V dropped 1 base and J dropped 7 bases, with 8 bases sitting between them. The CDR3 extends over 14 amino acids. Germline V gene lookup returns CDR1 MGHDK and CDR2 SYGVNS.

In DNA form, the CDR3 reads TGTGCCAGCAGTGGAGGACAGGCGTCGAGCTGGCCCCAGCATTTT. This translates into CASSGGQASSWPQHF. The chain joins TRBV2 to TRBJ1-5; 7 bases map to TRBD1. The CDR3 totals 15 residues. Germline CDR1 SNHLY, CDR2 FYNNEI. Losses at the gene ends were 4 bases for V and 9 bases for J; bases not matched to a gene: 12.

The table lists this clone with a few counts. This sequence joins TRBV6-7 and TRBJ2-7; 8 bases are a match to TRBD2. TRBV6-7 is placed among ORFs of uncertain function. Trimming took 4 bases from V and 2 from J; bases not matched to a gene: 10. The length of the CDR3 is 16 residues. CDR3 coding DNA: TGTGCCAGCAGTTCCCTCCACGAGCGGGAGACCTACGAGCAGTACTTC. It codes for CASSSLHERETYEQYF.

In its sample, this clone was seen a few times. J is TRBJ1-3 and V is TRBV7-2; D is perhaps TRBD1 (6 bases). Germline V CDR1 and CDR2: SGHTA, FQGNSA. Trimming pared 4 bases from V and 1 base from J, leaving 11 bases between. The CDR3 is 15 residues long. CDR3 DNA: TGTGCCAGCAGCTCTTCAGGGGTTTCTGGAAACACCATATATTTT. Amino acids: CASSSSGVSGNTIYF.

This chain uses TRBV5-4 with TRBJ1-1; a weak D match, TRBD1 (5 bases). In germline, CDR1 is SGHNT, CDR2 YYREEE (reference sequence). This CDR3 is 14 amino acids long. Trimming took 4 bases from V and 1 from J, leaving 11 bases between them. The CDR3 is CASSRGLANTEAFF. CDR3 coding DNA: TGTGCCAGCAGCCGGGGGTTGGCGAACACTGAAGCTTTCTTT.

This clone came up a few times. The V call is TRBV25-1, the J call TRBJ1-3; D possibly corresponds to TRBD1 (5 bases). This CDR3 comprises 14 residues. V was cut by 6 bases and J by 0 bases, with 9 bases left in between. Per the germline V gene, CDR1 is MGHDK and CDR2 is SYGVNS. CDR3 in amino acids: CASRTRDSGNTIYF. CDR3 sequence (DNA): TGTGCCAGCAGAACCAGGGACTCTGGAAACACCATATATTTT. The entire variable domain, with the rest obtained from reference TRBV25-1 and TRBJ1-3, is as follows: EADIYQTPRYLVIGTGKKITLECSQTMGHDKMYWYQQDPGMELHLIHYSYGVNSTEKGDLSSESTVSRIRTEHFPLTLESARPSHTSQYLCASRTRDSGNTIYFGEGSWLTVV.